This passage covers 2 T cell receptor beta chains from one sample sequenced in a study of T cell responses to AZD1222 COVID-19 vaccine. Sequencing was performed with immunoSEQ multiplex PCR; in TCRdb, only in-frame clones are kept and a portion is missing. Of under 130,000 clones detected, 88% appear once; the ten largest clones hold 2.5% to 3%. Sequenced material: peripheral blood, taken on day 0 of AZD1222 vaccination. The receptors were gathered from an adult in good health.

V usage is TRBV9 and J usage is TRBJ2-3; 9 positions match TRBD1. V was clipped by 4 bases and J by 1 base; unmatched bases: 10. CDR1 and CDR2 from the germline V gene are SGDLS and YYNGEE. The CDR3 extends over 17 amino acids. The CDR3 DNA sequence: TGTGCCAGCAGCCTACTACAGGGGGCCTCTCGCACAGATACGCAGTATTTT. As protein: CASSLLQGASRTDTQYF.

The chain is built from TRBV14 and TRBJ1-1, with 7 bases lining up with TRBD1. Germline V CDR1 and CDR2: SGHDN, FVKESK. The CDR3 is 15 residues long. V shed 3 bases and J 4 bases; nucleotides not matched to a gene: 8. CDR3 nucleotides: TGTGCCAGCAGCCAGTACAGGGGTAGGTTCACTGAAGCTTTCTTT. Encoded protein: CASSQYRGRFTEAFF.